What follows are 7 T cell receptor beta chains derived from one specimen sequenced in a study of cytomegalovirus exposure and HLA in healthy donors. A multiplex PCR was run with 60 Vbeta primers and 13 Jbeta primers. The assay was immunoSEQ multiplex PCR, and TCRdb's table has in-frame clones only and misses some. Of under 200,000 clones in the sample, just over 75% were seen once. Sequences were obtained from PBMCs. These TCRs come from a man aged 25-40 years in good health and CMV-seronegative.

The chain joins TRBV10-3 to TRBJ1-3; 8 nucleotides match TRBD1. The germline V gene encodes CDR1 ENHRY and CDR2 SYGVKD. The CDR3 consists of 16 residues. The V and J ends lost 5 bases and 4 bases, in that order; junction bases with no gene match: 10. The CDR3 nucleotides read TGTGCCATCAGTTCCTGGACAGGGCGAGAGGGAAACACCATATATTTT. As protein: CAISSWTGREGNTIYF.

The chain carries TRBV5-5 and TRBJ2-7; 10 bases fit TRBD2. Germline CDR1 SGHKS, CDR2 YYEKEE (reference sequence). Trimming cost V 5 bases and J 5 bases; bases outside gene matches: 10. The CDR3 runs to 15 residues. The CDR3 here is CASRGPSGRRNEQYF. The CDR3 coding sequence is TGTGCCAGCAGGGGCCCTAGCGGGAGACGGAACGAGCAGTACTTC.

The chain uses TRBV2 and TRBJ2-5; D not certain. The V gene's germline CDR1 is SNHLY and CDR2 FYNNEI. This CDR3 has 12 residues. The V gene lost 6 bases and the J gene lost 4 bases, with 9 bases spanning the gap. The CDR3 nucleotides read TGTGCCAGCAGCCCAGGCACAGAGACCCAGTACTTC. This sequence encodes CASSPGTETQYF.

This clone has a single count. The genes are TRBV28 and TRBJ1-1, with D hard to call. The V end lost 8 bases, the J end lost 2 bases, and 18 bases lay between the germline ends. Germline CDR1 and CDR2: MDHEN and SYDVKM. The CDR3 has 15 residues. The CDR3 is CASFSPNRYNTEAFF. CDR3 bases: TGTGCCAGCTTTAGCCCGAATCGGTACAACACTGAAGCTTTCTTT.

The chain's CDR3 is CASSEGGRSTGELFF. In DNA form, the CDR3 reads TGCGCCAGCAGCGAGGGCGGGAGATCTACCGGGGAGCTGTTTTTT. The rearrangement uses TRBV10-2 and TRBJ2-2; the match to TRBD2 covers 7 bases. From germline, CDR1 is WSHSY and CDR2 SAAADI. The V gene end was trimmed by 6 bases and the J gene end by 5 bases; junction bases not matched to a gene: 9. This CDR3 has 15 residues.

The V gene is TRBV9, the J gene TRBJ2-7; 9 bases map to TRBD1. CDR1 is SGDLS, CDR2 YYNGEE, per germline. With V trimmed by 0 bases and J by 7 bases, 8 bases remained unmatched. The CDR3 length is 15 residues. CDR3 loop: CASSVATQGAQEQYF. CDR3 DNA: TGTGCCAGCAGCGTAGCTACACAGGGGGCTCAAGAGCAGTACTTC.

J is TRBJ2-1 and V is TRBV30, with TRBD2 identical over 8 bases. The CDR3 sequence is 14 residues long. V lost 4 bases, J lost 0 bases, and 2 bases stayed unmatched. Germline loops: CDR1 GTSNPN, CDR2 SVGIG (reference sequence). The CDR3 DNA is TGTGCCTGGACCGGGAGGGTCTCCTACAATGAGCAGTTCTTC. Its protein product is CAWTGRVSYNEQFF.